This T cell receptor beta chain is drawn from a study of blood T cell repertoires in COVID-19 (dated by TCRdb to the early 2020s). For context, the study as a whole: Samples covering the acute and convalescent phases of COVID-19 were provided by collaborators in the United States, Italy and Spain. The repertoires were released in a freely available public database intended as a resource for research on the immune response to SARS-CoV-2. Deeply sampled blood TCRbeta repertoires from subjects exposed to, actively infected with, or recovered from COVID-19 were included in the dataset. Where available, HLA class I and class II types were taken from metadata supplied by the sample provider and were not determined by assay-based typing. The sample metadata nearly always contained a de-identified subject ID, COVID-19 status, age in years and sex. Samples were obtained from the ongoing ImmuneRACE study (first 160 participants) and from over 1,000 subjects provided by 6 global collaborators. The prospective study material was composed of cDNA or gDNA derived from T cells, B-cell-depleted T cells, or PBMCs.

The immunoSEQ Assay, a bias-controlled multiplex PCR, was used to amplify TCRbeta CDR3 regions from genomic DNA. As for how the authors treated the data: The number of nucleated cells in each sample was estimated from the amplification of reference gene primers within the assay. Sequence reads were collapsed and filtered to measure the absolute abundance of every unique TCRbeta CDR3 rearrangement. For each sample, productive Simpson clonality was calculated by taking the square root of Simpson's diversity index across productive rearrangements. This immuneACCESS table, as held by TCRdb, lists in-frame sequences with V and J called but not all clones. Of the missing ones, under half trace to an unresolved V gene in checked studies; the others have no known cause. The DNA was the basis for D and trimming; V, J and clone size are from that table. For this sample the table gives 170,000 or so clones, of which more than 85% were detected only once. Of the sample, roughly 0.58% falls within the top ten clones.

One collaborating source in Seattle enrolled patients during active infection and followed them longitudinally through the course of disease. Each collaborating institution followed its own protocols to collect whole blood in K2EDTA tubes. Collaborator samples were shipped for TCRbeta analysis as frozen whole blood, isolated PBMCs, or DNA extracted from either sample type. The germline V gene provides CDR1 KGHDR and CDR2 SFDVKD. A distance of 6 bases separates the germline ends of V and J, which lose 0 bases and 2 bases respectively. The CDR3 numbers 14 residues from cysteine through phenylalanine. Of the read, only the CDR3 DNA is kept; its 42 bases are in frame from base 1. Of note for this clone: It has no known antigen specificity. Qualities for individual bases were not recorded, and no much larger clone is one base off. Other DNA sequences in this sample translate to the same CDR3.

General conclusions and limits of the study: How much clinical and demographic metadata was included differed by source and by participant, and the metadata was provided uncurated.

Recombination connected TRBV24-1 to TRBJ1-2; too little of a D gene remains to name it. The source is a man between 60 and 75 years old with COVID-19, enrolled during active disease. Sequencing was done on a sample of peripheral blood. The base sequence is TGTGCCACCAGTGATTTGCGCAGAAACTATGGCTACACCTTC. The encoded protein is CATSDLRRNYGYTF.